This T cell receptor beta chain was sequenced during a study of regulatory T cells in long-lasting Graves disease. Time point denoted: newly diagnosed GD, antithyroid drugs for less than 3 months. Construction of the TCR library relied on RNA isolated from PBMCs. This CDR3 is built from 17 residues. V was clipped by 2 bases and J by 4 bases; unmatched bases: 9. Per the germline V gene, CDR1 is MNHEY and CDR2 is SVGEGT. Study-wide points: Fewer public clonotypes were shared by new patients (around 970) than by persistent patients (roughly 2,500).

Investigators prepared the TCR beta libraries by applying iRepertoire HTBI primers and Arm-PCR of CDR3 regions. MiXCR was run by TCRdb on the multiplex PCR reads, yielding one entry per CDR3 protein. The sample carries roughly 500,000 distinct CDR3 sequences, 13% to 15% recorded once. At least ten counts were recorded for this clonotype. Its specificity is unknown. Another study also made use of these data, one on T cells in Graves' hyperthyroidism and ophthalmopathy. That paper notes: Criteria for exclusion of patients were uncontrolled infection, other autoimmune disease, pregnancy or lactation. TCR CDR3 underwent first-round RT-PCR with the HTBI primer set.

This chain connects TRBV6-2 or TRBV6-3 to TRBJ2-1, with TRBD2 matching 9 bases. The sequencing here drew on peripheral blood mononuclear cells (PBMCs), taken at new diagnosis, from a patient treated with antithyroid drugs. This TCR was recovered from a woman aged 45-60 years with Graves disease. CDR3 in DNA: TGTGCCAGCAGTTACGCTAGCGGGACAACACCTTACAATGAGCAGTTCTTC. Translating it yields CASSYASGTTPYNEQFF.